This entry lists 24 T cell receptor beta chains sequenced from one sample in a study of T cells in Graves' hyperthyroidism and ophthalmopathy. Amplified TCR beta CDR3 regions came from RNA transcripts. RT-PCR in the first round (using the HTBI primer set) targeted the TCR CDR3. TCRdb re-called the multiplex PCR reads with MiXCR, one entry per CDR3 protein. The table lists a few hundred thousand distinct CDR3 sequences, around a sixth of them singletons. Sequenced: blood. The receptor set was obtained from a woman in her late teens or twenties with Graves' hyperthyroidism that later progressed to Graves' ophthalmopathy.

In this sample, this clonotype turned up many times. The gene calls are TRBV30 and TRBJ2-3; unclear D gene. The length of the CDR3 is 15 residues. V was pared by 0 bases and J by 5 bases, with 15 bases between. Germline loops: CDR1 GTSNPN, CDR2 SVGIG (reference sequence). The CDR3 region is CAWSVGRVGLDTQYF. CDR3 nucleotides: TGTGCCTGGAGTGTCGGCAGAGTAGGTTTAGATACGCAGTATTTT.

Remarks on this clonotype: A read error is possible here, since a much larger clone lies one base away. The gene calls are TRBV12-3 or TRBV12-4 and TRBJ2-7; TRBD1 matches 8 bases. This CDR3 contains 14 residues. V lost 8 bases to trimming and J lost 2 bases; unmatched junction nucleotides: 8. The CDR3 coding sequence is TGTGCCAGCGGGGAAGGACAGGGCCCCTACGAGCAGTACTTC. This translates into CASGEGQGPYEQYF.

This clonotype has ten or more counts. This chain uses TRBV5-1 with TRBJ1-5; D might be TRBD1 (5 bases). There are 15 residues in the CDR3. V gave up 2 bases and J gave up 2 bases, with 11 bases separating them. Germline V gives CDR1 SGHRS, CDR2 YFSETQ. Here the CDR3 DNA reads TGCGCCAGCAGCTTAAGCCCGGGGGGCAATCAGCCCCAGCATTTT. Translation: CASSLSPGGNQPQHF.

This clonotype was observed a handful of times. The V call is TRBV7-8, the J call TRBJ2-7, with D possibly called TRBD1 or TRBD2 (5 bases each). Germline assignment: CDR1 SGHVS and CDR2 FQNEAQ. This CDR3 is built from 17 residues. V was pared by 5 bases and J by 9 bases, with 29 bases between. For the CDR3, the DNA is TGTGCCAGCAGCCACCTCCTGGGCCAGGGACCCCTCTGGGGGCAGTACTTC. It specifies CASSHLLGQGPLWGQYF.

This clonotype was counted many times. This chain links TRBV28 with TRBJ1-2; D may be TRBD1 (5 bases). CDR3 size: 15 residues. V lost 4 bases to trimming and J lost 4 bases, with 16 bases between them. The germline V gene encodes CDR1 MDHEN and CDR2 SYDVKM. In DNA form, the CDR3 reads TGTGCCAGCAGTTCCCCGAACAGGTTTTCCTATGGCTACACCTTC. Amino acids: CASSSPNRFSYGYTF.

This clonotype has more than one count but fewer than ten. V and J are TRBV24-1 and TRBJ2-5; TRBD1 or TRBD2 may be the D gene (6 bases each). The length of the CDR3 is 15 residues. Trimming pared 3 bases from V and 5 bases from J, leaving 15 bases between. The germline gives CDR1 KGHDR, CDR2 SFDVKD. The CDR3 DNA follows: TGTGCCACCAGTGATCAAGAGGGGGGCCGGGAGACCCAGTACTTC. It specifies CATSDQEGGRETQYF.

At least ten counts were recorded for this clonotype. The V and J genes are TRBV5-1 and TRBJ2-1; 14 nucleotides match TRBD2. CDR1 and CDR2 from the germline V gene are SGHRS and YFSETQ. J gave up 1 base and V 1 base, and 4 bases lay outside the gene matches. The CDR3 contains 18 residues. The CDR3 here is CASSLLGTSGSSYNEQFF. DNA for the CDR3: TGCGCCAGCAGCTTGTTGGGGACTAGCGGGAGTTCCTACAATGAGCAGTTCTTC.

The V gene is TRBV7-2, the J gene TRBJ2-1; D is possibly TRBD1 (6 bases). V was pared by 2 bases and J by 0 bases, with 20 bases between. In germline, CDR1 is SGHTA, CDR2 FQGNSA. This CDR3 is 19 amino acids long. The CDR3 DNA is TGTGCCAGCAGCTTAAGTGTTCCGTGGGGGCCTTCCTCCTACAATGAGCAGTTCTTC. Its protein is CASSLSVPWGPSSYNEQFF.

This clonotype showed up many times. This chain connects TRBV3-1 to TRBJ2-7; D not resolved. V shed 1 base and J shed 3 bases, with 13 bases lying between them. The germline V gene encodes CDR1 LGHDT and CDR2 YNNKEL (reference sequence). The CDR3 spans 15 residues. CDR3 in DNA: TGTGCCAGCAGCCAAGGAGTCAAGTCTGGCTACGAGCAGTACTTC. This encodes CASSQGVKSGYEQYF.

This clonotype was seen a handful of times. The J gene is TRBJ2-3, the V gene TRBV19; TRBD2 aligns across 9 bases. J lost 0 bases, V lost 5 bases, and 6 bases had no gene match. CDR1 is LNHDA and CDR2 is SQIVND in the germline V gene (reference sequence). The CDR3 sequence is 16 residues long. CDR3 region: CASSARLAASTDTQYF. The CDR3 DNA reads TGTGCCAGTAGTGCTCGACTAGCGGCTAGCACAGATACGCAGTATTTT.

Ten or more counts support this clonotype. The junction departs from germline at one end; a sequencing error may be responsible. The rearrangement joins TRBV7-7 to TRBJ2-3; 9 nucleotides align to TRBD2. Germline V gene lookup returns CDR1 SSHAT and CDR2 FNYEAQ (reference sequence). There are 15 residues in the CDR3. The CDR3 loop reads CASSSSGIPRDTQYF. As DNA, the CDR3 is TGTGCTAGCAGCTCTAGCGGGATTCCTCGGGATACGCAGTATTTT.

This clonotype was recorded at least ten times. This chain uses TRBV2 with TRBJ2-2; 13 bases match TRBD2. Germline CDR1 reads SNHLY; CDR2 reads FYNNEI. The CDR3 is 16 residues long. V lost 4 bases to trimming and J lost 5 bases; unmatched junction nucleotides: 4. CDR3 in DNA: TGTGCCAGCAGTGGGACTAGCGGGAGTTGGACCGGGGAGCTGTTTTTT. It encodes CASSGTSGSWTGELFF.

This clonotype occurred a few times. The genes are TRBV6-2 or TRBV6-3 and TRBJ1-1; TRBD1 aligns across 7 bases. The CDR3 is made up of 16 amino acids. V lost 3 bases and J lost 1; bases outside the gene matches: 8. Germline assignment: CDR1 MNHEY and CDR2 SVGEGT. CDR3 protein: CASSYLPGQTNTEAFF. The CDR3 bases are TGTGCCAGCAGTTATCTCCCGGGACAGACGAACACTGAAGCTTTCTTT.

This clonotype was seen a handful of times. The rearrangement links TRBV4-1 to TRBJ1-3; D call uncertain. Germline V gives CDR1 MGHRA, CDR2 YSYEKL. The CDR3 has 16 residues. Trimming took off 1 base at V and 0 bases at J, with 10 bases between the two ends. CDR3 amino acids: CASSQVVYFSGNTIYF. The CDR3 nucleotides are TGCGCCAGCAGCCAAGTTGTGTACTTCTCTGGAAACACCATATATTTT.

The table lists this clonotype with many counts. Here the CDR3 DNA reads TGTGCCAGCAGACTACAGGATAGCAATCAGCCCCAGCATTTT. Translation: CASRLQDSNQPQHF. J is TRBJ1-5 and V is TRBV13, with a possible D match to TRBD1 (5 bases). Germline lookup yields CDR1 PRHDT and CDR2 FYEKMQ (reference sequence). V was pared by 6 bases and J by 0 bases, with 9 bases between. The CDR3 covers 14 residues.

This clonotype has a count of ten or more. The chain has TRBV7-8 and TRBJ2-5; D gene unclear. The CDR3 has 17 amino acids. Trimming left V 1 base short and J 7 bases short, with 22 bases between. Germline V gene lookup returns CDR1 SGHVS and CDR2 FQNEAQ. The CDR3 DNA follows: TGTGCCAGCAGCTTAGAGAGACCGAGTACCCCACATGGGACCCAGTACTTC. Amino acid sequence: CASSLERPSTPHGTQYF.

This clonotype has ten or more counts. The CDR3 loop reads CASSELQGRYGYTF. CDR3 bases: TGTGCCAGCAGTGAACTCCAGGGCCGCTATGGCTACACCTTC. The chain recombines TRBV2 with TRBJ1-2; the D gene is possibly TRBD1 (5 bases). The CDR3 has 14 residues. V was cut by 2 bases and J by 4 bases, with 11 bases left in between. Germline V gene data show CDR1 as SNHLY and CDR2 as FYNNEI. Looking up the rest from reference TRBV2 and TRBJ1-2 gives the full variable domain: EPEVTQTPSHQVTQMGQEVILRCVPISNHLYFYWYRQILGQKVEFLVSFYNNEISEKSEIFDDQFSVERPDGSNFTLKIRSTKLEDSAMYFCASSELQGRYGYTFGSGTRLTVV.

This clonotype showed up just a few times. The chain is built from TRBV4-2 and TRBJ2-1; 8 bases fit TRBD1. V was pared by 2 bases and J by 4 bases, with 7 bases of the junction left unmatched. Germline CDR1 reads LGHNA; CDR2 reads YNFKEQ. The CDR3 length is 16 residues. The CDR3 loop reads CASSQLRQGTYNEQFF. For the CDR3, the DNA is TGTGCCAGCAGCCAACTCAGACAGGGGACGTACAATGAGCAGTTCTTC.

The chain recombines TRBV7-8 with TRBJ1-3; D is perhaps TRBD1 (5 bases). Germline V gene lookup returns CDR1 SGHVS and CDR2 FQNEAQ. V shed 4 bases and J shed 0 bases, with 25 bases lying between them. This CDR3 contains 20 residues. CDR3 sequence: CASSWNGGGRKTSSGNTIYF. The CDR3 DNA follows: TGTGCCAGCAGCTGGAACGGGGGAGGTCGGAAAACCAGCTCTGGAAACACCATATATTTT.

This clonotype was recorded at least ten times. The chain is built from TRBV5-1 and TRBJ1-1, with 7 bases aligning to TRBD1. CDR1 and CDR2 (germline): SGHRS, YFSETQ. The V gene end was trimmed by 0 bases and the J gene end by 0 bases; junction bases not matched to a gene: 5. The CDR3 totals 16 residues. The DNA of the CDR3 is TGCGCCAGCAGCTTGGGACAGGGTGGCATGAACACTGAAGCTTTCTTT. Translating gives CASSLGQGGMNTEAFF.

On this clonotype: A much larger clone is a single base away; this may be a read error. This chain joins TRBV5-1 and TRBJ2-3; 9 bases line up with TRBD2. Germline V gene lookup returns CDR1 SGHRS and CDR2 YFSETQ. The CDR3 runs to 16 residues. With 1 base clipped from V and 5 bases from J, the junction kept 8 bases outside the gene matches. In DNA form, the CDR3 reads TGCGCCAGCAGCTTGATGAGGCGGGAGGGCCTAGATACGCAGTATTTT. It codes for CASSLMRREGLDTQYF.

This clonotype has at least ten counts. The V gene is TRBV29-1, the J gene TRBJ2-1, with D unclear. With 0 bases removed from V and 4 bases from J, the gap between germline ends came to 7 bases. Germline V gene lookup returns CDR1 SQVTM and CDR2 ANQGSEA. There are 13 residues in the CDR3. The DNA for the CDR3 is TGCAGCGTTGAAGAGAATGAGTACAATGAGCAGTTCTTC. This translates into CSVEENEYNEQFF.

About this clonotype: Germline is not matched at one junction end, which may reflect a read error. CDR3 DNA: TGTGCCAGCCAGGGCTACGAGCAGTGCTTC. It yields the protein CASQGYEQCF. The chain joins TRBV2 to TRBJ2-7, with D possibly matching TRBD1 (5 bases). Germline V gives CDR1 SNHLY, CDR2 FYNNEI. CDR3 length equals 10 residues.

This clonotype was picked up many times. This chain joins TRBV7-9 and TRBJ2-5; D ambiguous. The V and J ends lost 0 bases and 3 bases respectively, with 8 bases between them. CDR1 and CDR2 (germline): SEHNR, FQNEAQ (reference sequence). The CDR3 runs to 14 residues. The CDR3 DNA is TGTGCCAGCAGCTTAGCTCGCGAAGAAGAGACCCAGTACTTC. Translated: CASSLAREEETQYF.